Ten or more counts support the clone carrying this T cell receptor (beta chain). Its antigen is currently unknown. This specimen comes from a study of human T cells and chemical hapten exposure. CDR3 length equals 14 residues. The V end lost 3 bases, the J end lost 2 bases, and 8 bases lay between the germline ends. Germline CDR1 is LNHDA and CDR2 is SQIVND (reference sequence). Study observations and caveats: Unchanged with DPC sensitization were TCRs above 1 in 1000 frequency.

Researchers extracted total RNA from unfractionated whole blood. What the library attached to individual cDNA molecules were unique molecular identifiers. In the source study's methods: Counts of TCRs in each sample centred on a median of 95,638 and extended from about 24,000 to 680,000. TCRdb re-derived calls from the 5' RACE reads in MiXCR, one entry per CDR3 protein. For this entry, the V and J calls and clone size follow TCRdb and not the study's own pipeline. The sample comprises more than 140,000 distinct CDR3 sequences, about 4.3% of which are singletons, and over 1.1% rests with the top ten.

V is TRBV19 and J is TRBJ1-5; D remains unclear. This receptor was obtained from a female donor in good health. This chain's CDR3 is CASSITGGNQPQHF. In DNA, the CDR3 is TGTGCCAGTAGTATTACCGGGGGCAATCAGCCCCAGCATTTT.